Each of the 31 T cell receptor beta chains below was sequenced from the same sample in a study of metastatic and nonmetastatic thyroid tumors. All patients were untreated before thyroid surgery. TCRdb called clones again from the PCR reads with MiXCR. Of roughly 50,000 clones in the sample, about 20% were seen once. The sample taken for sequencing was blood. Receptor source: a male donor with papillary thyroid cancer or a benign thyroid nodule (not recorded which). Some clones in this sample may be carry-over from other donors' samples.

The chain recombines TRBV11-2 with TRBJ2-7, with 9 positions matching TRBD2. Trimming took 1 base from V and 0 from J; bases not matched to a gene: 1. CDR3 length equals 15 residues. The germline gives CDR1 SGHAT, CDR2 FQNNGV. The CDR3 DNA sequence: TGTGCCAGCAGCTTAGTACTAGCGGGCTCCTACGAGCAGTACTTC. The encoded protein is CASSLVLAGSYEQYF.

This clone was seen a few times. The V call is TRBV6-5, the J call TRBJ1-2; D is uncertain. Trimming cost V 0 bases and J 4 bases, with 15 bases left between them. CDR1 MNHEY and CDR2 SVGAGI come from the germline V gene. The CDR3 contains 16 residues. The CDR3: CASSYSTQVSFYGYTF. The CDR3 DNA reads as TGTGCCAGCAGTTACTCGACGCAGGTATCCTTCTATGGCTACACCTTC.

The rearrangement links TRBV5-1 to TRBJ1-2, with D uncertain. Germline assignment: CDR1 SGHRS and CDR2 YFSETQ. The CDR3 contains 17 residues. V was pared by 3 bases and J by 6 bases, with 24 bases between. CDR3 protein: CASSSIVPVWTRDGYTF. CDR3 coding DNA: TGCGCCAGCAGCTCCATAGTCCCGGTGTGGACTCGAGATGGCTACACCTTC.

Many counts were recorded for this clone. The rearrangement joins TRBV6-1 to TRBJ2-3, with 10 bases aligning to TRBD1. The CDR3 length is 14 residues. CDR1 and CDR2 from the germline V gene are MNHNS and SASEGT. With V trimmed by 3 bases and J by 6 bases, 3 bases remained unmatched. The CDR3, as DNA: TGTGCCAGCAGTGACTCGGACAGGGGGGATACGCAGTATTTT. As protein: CASSDSDRGDTQYF.

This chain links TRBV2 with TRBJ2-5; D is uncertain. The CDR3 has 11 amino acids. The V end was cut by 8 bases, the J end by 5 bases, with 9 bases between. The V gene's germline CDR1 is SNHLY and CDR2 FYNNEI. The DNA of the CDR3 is TGTGCCAGCCAATCGCAGGAGACCCAGTACTTC. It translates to CASQSQETQYF.

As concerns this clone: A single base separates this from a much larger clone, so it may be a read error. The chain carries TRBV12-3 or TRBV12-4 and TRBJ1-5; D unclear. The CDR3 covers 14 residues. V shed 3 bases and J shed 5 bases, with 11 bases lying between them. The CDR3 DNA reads TGTGCCAGCAGTTTGATGACACCCCATCAGCCCCAGCATTTT. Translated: CASSLMTPHQPQHF.

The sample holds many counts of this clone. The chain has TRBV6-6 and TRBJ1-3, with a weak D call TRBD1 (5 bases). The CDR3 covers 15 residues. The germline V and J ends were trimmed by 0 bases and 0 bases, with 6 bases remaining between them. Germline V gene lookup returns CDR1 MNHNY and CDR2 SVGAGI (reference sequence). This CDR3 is CASSYSGGSGNTIYF. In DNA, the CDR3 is TGTGCCAGCAGTTACTCGGGGGGCTCTGGAAACACCATATATTTT.

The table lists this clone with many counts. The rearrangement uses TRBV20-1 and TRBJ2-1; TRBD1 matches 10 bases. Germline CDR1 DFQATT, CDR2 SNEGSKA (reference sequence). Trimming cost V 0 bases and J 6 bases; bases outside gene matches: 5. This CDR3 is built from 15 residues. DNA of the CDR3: TGCAGTGCTAGAGATGGAAGGACAGGGGGCAATGAGCAGTTCTTC. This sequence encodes CSARDGRTGGNEQFF.

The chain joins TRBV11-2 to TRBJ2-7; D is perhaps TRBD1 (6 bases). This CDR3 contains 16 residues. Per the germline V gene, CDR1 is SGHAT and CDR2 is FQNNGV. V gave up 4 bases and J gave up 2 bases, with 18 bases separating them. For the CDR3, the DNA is TGTGCCAGCAGCTCATCCCCCGGGACACCCCCCTACGAGCAGTACTTC. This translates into CASSSSPGTPPYEQYF.

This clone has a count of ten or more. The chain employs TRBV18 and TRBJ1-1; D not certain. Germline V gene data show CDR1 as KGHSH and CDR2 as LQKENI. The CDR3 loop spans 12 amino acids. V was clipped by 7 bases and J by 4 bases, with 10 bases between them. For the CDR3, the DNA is TGTGCCAGCTTTTTTCGGGTCACTGAAGCTTTCTTT. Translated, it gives CASFFRVTEAFF.

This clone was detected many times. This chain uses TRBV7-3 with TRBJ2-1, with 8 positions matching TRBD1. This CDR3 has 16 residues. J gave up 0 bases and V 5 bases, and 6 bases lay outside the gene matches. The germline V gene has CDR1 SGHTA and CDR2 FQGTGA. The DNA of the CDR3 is TGTGCCAGCAGCCCACAGGGGGGTCGCTCCTACAATGAGCAGTTCTTC. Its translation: CASSPQGGRSYNEQFF.

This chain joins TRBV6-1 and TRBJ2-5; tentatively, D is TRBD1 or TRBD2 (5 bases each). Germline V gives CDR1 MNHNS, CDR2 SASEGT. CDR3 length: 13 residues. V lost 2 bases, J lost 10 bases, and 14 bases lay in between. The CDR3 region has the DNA TGTGCCAGCAGTGAAACCTCCCTTGGGGGCCAGTACTTC. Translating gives CASSETSLGGQYF.

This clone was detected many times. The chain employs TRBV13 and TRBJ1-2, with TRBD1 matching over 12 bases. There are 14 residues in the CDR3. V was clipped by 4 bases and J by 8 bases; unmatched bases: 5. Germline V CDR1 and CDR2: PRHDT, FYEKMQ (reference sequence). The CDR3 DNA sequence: TGTGCCAGCAGCTCGGGACAGGGGGCGCGCGGCTACACCTTC. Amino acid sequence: CASSSGQGARGYTF.

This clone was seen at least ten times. The CDR3 loop is CASSTAGDPPTQYF. CDR3 DNA: TGTGCCAGTAGTACAGCGGGTGATCCCCCGACGCAGTATTTT. V is TRBV19 and J is TRBJ2-3, with D possibly being TRBD2 (6 bases). Germline loops: CDR1 LNHDA, CDR2 SQIVND (reference sequence). This CDR3 comprises 14 residues. The ends were cut back, 4 bases at V and 9 bases at J, with 17 bases in the middle.

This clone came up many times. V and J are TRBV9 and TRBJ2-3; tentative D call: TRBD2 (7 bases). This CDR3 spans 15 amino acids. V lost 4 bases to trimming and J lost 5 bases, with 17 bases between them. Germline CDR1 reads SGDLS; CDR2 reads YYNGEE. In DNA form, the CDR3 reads TGTGCCAGCAGCCAGGTCCGGGGGGCCGAAGATACGCAGTATTTT. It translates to CASSQVRGAEDTQYF. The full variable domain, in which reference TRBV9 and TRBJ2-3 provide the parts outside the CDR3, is DSGVTQTPKHLITATGQRVTLRCSPRSGDLSVYWYQQSLDQGLQFLIQYYNGEERAKGNILERFSAQQFPDLHSELNLSSLELGDSALYFCASSQVRGAEDTQYFGPGTRLTVL.

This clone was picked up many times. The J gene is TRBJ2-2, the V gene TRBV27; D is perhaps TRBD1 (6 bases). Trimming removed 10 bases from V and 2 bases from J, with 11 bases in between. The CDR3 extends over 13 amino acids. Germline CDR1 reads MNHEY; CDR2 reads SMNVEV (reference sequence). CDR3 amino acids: CATSQGNTGELFF. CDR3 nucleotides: TGTGCCACCTCACAGGGTAACACCGGGGAGCTGTTTTTT.

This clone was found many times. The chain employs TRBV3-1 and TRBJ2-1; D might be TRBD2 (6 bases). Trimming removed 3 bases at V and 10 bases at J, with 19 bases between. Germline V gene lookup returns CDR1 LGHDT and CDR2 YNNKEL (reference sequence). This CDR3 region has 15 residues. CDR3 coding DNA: TGTGCCAGCAGCCAGGAAGGACTACAGCGGGCCGAGCAGTTCTTC. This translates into CASSQEGLQRAEQFF.

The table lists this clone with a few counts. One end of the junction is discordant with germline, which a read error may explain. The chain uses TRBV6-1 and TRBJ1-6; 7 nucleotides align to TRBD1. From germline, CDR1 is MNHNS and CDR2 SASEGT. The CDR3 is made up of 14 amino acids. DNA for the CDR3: TGTACCAGCTCCTGGGACAGAGAAAATTCACCCCTCCACTTT. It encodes CTSSWDRENSPLHF.

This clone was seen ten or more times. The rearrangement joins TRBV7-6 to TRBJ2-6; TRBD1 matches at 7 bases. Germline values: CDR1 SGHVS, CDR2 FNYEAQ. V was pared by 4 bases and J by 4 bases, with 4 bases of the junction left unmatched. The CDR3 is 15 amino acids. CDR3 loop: CASSSTGAGANVLTF. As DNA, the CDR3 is TGTGCCAGCAGCTCCACAGGGGCCGGGGCCAACGTCCTGACTTTC.

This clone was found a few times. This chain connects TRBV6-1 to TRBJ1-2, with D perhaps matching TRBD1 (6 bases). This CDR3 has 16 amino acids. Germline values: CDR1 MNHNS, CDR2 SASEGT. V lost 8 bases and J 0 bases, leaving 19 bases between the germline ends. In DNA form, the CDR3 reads TGTGCCAGCCTGGTAAGGGGGGAGTCAACTAACTATGGCTACACCTTC. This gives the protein CASLVRGESTNYGYTF.

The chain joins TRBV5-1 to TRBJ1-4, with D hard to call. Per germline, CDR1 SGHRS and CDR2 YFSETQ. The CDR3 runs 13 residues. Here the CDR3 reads CVISQAGNEKLFF. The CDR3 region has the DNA TGCGTCATCAGCCAGGCGGGAAATGAAAAACTGTTTTTT.

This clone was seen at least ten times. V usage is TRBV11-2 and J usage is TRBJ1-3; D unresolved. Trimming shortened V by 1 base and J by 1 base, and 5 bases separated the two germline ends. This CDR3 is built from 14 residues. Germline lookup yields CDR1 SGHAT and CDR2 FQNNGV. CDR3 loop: CASSLGGSGNTIYF. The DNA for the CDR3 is TGTGCCAGCAGCTTAGGGGGATCTGGAAACACCATATATTTT.

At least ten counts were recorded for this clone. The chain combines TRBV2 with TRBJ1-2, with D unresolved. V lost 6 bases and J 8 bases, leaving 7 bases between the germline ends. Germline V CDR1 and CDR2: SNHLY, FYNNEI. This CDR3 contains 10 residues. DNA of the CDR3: TGTGCCAGCAGGGTAGAGGGCTACACCTTC. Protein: CASRVEGYTF.

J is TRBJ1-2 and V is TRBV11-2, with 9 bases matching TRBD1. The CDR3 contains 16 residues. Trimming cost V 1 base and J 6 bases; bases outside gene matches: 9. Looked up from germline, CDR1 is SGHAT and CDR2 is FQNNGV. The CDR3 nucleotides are TGTGCCAGCAGCTTAGGGACAGGGGCTGCCCGTAATGGCTACACCTTC. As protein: CASSLGTGAARNGYTF.

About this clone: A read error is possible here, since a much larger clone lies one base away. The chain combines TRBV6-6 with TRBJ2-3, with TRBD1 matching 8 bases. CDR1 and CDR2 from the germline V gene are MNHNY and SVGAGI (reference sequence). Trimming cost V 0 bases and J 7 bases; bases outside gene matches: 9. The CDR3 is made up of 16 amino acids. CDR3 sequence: CASSYSAQGAAYTQYF. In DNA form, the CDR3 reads TGTGCCAGCAGTTACTCAGCTCAGGGGGCAGCGTATACGCAGTATTTT.

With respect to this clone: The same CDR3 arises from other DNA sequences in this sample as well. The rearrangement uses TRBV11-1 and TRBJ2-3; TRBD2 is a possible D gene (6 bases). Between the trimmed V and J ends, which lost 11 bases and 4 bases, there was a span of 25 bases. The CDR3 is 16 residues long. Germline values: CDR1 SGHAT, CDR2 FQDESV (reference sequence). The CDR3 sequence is CAASPEAGGPPDTQYF. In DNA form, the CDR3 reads TGTGCCGCCTCGCCCGAAGCGGGTGGACCCCCAGATACGCAGTATTTT.

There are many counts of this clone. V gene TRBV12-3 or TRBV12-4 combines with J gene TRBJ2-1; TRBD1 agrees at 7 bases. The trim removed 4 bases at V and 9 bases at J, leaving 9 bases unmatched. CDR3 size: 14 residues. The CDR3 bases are TGTGCCAGCAGTTGGACGGGACAGAGGGGTGAGCAGTTCTTC. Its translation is CASSWTGQRGEQFF.

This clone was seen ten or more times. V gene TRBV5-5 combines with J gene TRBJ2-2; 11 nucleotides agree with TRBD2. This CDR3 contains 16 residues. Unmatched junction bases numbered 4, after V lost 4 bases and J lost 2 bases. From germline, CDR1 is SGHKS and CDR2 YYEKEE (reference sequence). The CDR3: CASSTGTSGNTGELFF. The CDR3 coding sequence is TGTGCCAGCAGCACCGGGACTAGCGGTAACACCGGGGAGCTGTTTTTT.

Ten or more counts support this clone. The CDR3 region is CASRVTGNTGELFF. The CDR3 bases are TGTGCCAGCAGAGTGACAGGGAACACCGGGGAGCTGTTTTTT. The chain uses TRBV28 and TRBJ2-2; TRBD1 is a possible D gene (6 bases). Germline V gene data show CDR1 as MDHEN and CDR2 as SYDVKM. Trimming stripped 6 bases from V and 1 base from J, with 9 bases between. The CDR3 totals 14 residues.

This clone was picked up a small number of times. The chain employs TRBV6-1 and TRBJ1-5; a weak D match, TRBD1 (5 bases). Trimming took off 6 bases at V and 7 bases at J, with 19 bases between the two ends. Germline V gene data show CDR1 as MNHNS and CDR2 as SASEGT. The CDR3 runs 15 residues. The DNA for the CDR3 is TGTGCCAGCAGAGCATACAGGTGGGCGGGCCAGCCCCAGCATTTT. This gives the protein CASRAYRWAGQPQHF.

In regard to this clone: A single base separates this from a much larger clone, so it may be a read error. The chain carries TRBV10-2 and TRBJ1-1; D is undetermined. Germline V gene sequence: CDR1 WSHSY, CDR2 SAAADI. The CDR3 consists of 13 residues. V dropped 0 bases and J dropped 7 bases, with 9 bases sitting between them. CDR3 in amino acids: CASSESGRDEAFF. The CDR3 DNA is TGCGCCAGCAGTGAGTCAGGGAGGGATGAAGCTTTCTTT.